The next 20 T cell receptor beta chains were all read from a single sample in a study of human T cells and chemical hapten exposure. TCRdb re-called the RACE reads with MiXCR, one entry per CDR3 protein. The sample includes about 120,000 distinct CDR3 sequences, 12% to 15% of them seen just once. The time point here: patch test 1, 2 weeks after DPC sensitization. This sample's treatment: therapeutic diphenylcyclopropenone sensitization with weekly scalp DPC. Source: whole blood, taken in connection with sensitization to the hapten diphenylcyclopropenone (DPC). Source of these receptors: a man aged 18 to 30 with alopecia areata. Some clones in this sample may be carry-over from other donors' samples.

The genes are TRBV6-6 and TRBJ2-7; D ambiguous. Germline assignment: CDR1 MNHNY and CDR2 SVGAGI (reference sequence). The V end was cut by 2 bases, the J end by 0 bases, with 5 bases between. The CDR3 is made up of 13 amino acids. CDR3 sequence (DNA): TGTGCCAGCAGTTACAGGAGCTCCTACGAGCAGTACGTC. Encoded protein: CASSYRSSYEQYV.

The rearrangement joins TRBV29-1 to TRBJ2-1, with 7 bases matching TRBD1. The CDR3 loop spans 11 amino acids. Germline V gives CDR1 SQVTM, CDR2 ANQGSEA. J gave up 4 bases and V 8 bases, and 2 bases lay outside the gene matches. The CDR3 here is CSTGQYNEQFF. In nucleotides, the CDR3 is TGCAGCACGGGACAGTACAATGAGCAGTTCTTC.

The chain uses TRBV6-2 or TRBV6-3 and TRBJ2-1; 9 bases align to TRBD1. The CDR3 has 15 amino acids. With V trimmed by 10 bases and J by 6 bases, 13 bases remained unmatched. CDR1 is MNHEY and CDR2 is SVGEGT in the germline V gene. In DNA, the CDR3 is TGTGCCACCCTCCGACCGGGACAGGGTAGCAATGAGCAGTTCTTC. Amino acid sequence: CATLRPGQGSNEQFF.

To note about this clonotype: The junction differs from germline at one of its ends, possibly a read error. The rearrangement links TRBV6-5 to TRBJ1-4; no clear D gene. The CDR3 runs to 15 residues. Germline assignment: CDR1 MNHEY and CDR2 SVGAGI. CDR3 coding DNA: TGTGCCAGCAGTGGCCTCAAGGCAACTAATGAAATACTGTTTTTT. It yields the protein CASSGLKATNEILFF.

This clonotype was counted many times. The chain recombines TRBV20-1 with TRBJ1-6; D is ambiguous. V gave up 2 bases and J gave up 7 bases, with 12 bases separating them. The CDR3 has 14 amino acids. Germline V CDR1 and CDR2: DFQATT, SNEGSKA (reference sequence). The DNA of the CDR3 is TGCAGTGCTAGACCGGCGCAGTCAAATTCACCCCTCCACTTT. It codes for CSARPAQSNSPLHF.

Only a few counts were recorded for this clonotype. This chain uses TRBV7-9 with TRBJ2-7; D gene unclear. Germline V gives CDR1 SEHNR, CDR2 FQNEAQ (reference sequence). This CDR3 is built from 12 residues. Trimming stripped 3 bases from V and 2 bases from J, with 5 bases between. CDR3 DNA: TGTGCCAGCAGCTTCTCCACCTACGAGCAGTACGTC. It is translated as CASSFSTYEQYV.

This rearrangement joins TRBV20-1 to TRBJ1-2; D gene unclear. Germline CDR1 reads DFQATT; CDR2 reads SNEGSKA (reference sequence). The CDR3 length is 12 residues. Trimming cost V 2 bases and J 3 bases, with 7 bases left between them. Here the CDR3 reads CSARTVYYGYTF. The CDR3 region has the DNA TGCAGTGCTAGAACAGTCTACTATGGCTACACCTTC.

At least ten counts were recorded for this clonotype. This chain connects TRBV9 to TRBJ2-3, with D hard to call. The CDR3 loop spans 12 amino acids. Per germline, CDR1 SGDLS and CDR2 YYNGEE. Trimming cost V 3 bases and J 6 bases, with 8 bases left between them. The CDR3 is CASSAFQDTQYF. The CDR3 DNA follows: TGTGCCAGCAGCGCCTTCCAGGATACGCAGTATTTT.

The chain is built from TRBV4-3 and TRBJ2-1; D remains unclear. This CDR3 is 16 amino acids long. Germline loops: CDR1 LGHNA, CDR2 YSLEER. Trimming removed 5 bases at V and 0 bases at J, with 14 bases between. CDR3 bases: TGCGCCAGCAGCTCTGGATCCGTAGGCTCCTACAATGAGCAGTTCTTC. Its protein product is CASSSGSVGSYNEQFF.

V gene TRBV9 combines with J gene TRBJ1-5; D remains ambiguous. CDR1 and CDR2 (germline): SGDLS, YYNGEE. The CDR3 has 13 residues. Trimming shortened V by 0 bases and J by 6 bases, and 7 bases separated the two germline ends. Here the CDR3 reads CASSVDLFQPQHF. DNA for the CDR3: TGTGCCAGCAGCGTAGATTTGTTTCAGCCCCAGCATTTT.

The chain joins TRBV6-2 or TRBV6-3 to TRBJ2-2; 7 nucleotides align to TRBD1. The V gene end was trimmed by 6 bases and the J gene end by 4 bases; junction bases not matched to a gene: 8. CDR3 length: 15 residues. In germline, CDR1 is MNHEY, CDR2 SVGEGT. CDR3 protein: CASRATGIPTGELFF. CDR3 DNA: TGTGCCAGCAGAGCGACAGGGATCCCCACCGGGGAGCTGTTTTTT.

V is TRBV4-1 and J is TRBJ2-7, with a possible D match to TRBD1 (5 bases). This CDR3 is built from 12 residues. Trimming shortened V by 1 base and J by 6 bases, and 7 bases separated the two germline ends. Germline-derived CDR1 and CDR2 are MGHRA and YSYEKL. The CDR3 DNA follows: TGCGCCAGCAGCCAAGGGCAGGGCGAGCAGTACTTC. Translated: CASSQGQGEQYF.

This clonotype was observed a few times. The chain is built from TRBV18 and TRBJ2-2, with 8 nucleotides matching TRBD2. The trim removed 1 base at V and 1 base at J, leaving 5 bases unmatched. Germline CDR1 is KGHSH and CDR2 is LQKENI. This CDR3 region has 17 residues. The CDR3 reads CASSPRRAGENTGELFF. DNA for the CDR3: TGTGCCAGCTCACCACGGAGAGCGGGGGAGAACACCGGGGAGCTGTTTTTT.

The chain employs TRBV7-9 and TRBJ2-3; D is undetermined. The CDR3 has 12 amino acids. Trimming left V 4 bases short and J 4 bases short, with 6 bases between. Germline CDR1 is SEHNR and CDR2 is FQNEAQ (reference sequence). The chain's CDR3 is CASSWWADTQYF. The CDR3 bases are TGTGCCAGCAGCTGGTGGGCAGATACGCAGTATTTT.

This clonotype was detected a few times. The rearrangement joins TRBV27 to TRBJ2-2; D unclear. This CDR3 has 12 residues. With 3 bases removed from V and 7 bases from J, the gap between germline ends came to 6 bases. Germline CDR1 and CDR2: MNHEY and SMNVEV (reference sequence). CDR3 in DNA: TGTGCCAGCAGTTTTGGGGTCGGGGAGCTGTTTTTT. This translates into CASSFGVGELFF.

This clonotype has more than one count but fewer than ten. The rearrangement uses TRBV7-3 and TRBJ2-5; either TRBD1 or TRBD2 may supply D (5 bases each). With 5 bases removed from V and 1 base from J, the gap between germline ends came to 20 bases. This CDR3 is built from 17 residues. The germline CDR1 and CDR2 sequences are SGHTA and FQGTGA. In DNA, the CDR3 is TGTGCCAGCAGCGCCACGAGGGACCGCGATCTCCAAGAGACCCAGTACTTC. Its translation is CASSATRDRDLQETQYF.

This rearrangement joins TRBV2 to TRBJ1-5; 8 bases match TRBD1. The V gene's germline CDR1 is SNHLY and CDR2 FYNNEI. The CDR3 is 16 residues long. V gave up 6 bases and J gave up 0 bases; unmatched junction bases: 7. CDR3 DNA: TGTGCCAGCAGCCCTCAGGGGGCGAGTAGCAATCAGCCCCAGCATTTT. Amino acid sequence: CASSPQGASSNQPQHF.

The gene calls are TRBV7-8 and TRBJ2-5, with no clear D. The CDR3 sequence is 14 residues long. Trimming shortened V by 1 base and J by 2 bases, and 8 bases separated the two germline ends. CDR1 and CDR2 from the germline V gene are SGHVS and FQNEAQ. The CDR3 is CASSLGRIQETQYF. CDR3 DNA sequence: TGTGCCAGCAGCTTAGGGCGGATTCAAGAGACCCAGTACTTC.

This clonotype was observed a few times. The rearrangement uses TRBV6-5 and TRBJ1-2; no reliable D call. Germline CDR1 MNHEY, CDR2 SVGAGI. Trimming shortened V by 2 bases and J by 10 bases, and 11 bases separated the two germline ends. This CDR3 comprises 12 residues. DNA for the CDR3: TGTGCCAGCAGTTACACCGTGAACAACTACACCTTC. As protein: CASSYTVNNYTF.

This clonotype was counted many times. The rearrangement links TRBV7-6 to TRBJ2-6; D is unclear. The germline V gene has CDR1 SGHVS and CDR2 FNYEAQ. Trimming shortened V by 8 bases and J by 4 bases, and 9 bases separated the two germline ends. This CDR3 is built from 13 residues. As DNA, the CDR3 is TGTGCCAGCGGGTCGTTAGGGGCCAACGTCCTGACTTTC. The encoded protein is CASGSLGANVLTF.